Following are 29 T cell receptor beta chains from one sample sequenced in a study of shared clonotypes between healthy human individuals. Sequencing was performed with immunoSEQ multiplex PCR; in TCRdb, only in-frame clones are kept and a portion is missing. The sample has about 680,000 clones; roughly 72% are singletons. Input material: memory CD4+ T cells sorted from blood. As for subset: CD45RA-negative fraction. All receptors come from a woman between 25 and 40 years old in good health.

The chain links TRBV5-1 to TRBJ1-2; perhaps TRBD1 as D (6 bases). In germline, CDR1 is SGHRS, CDR2 YFSETQ. CDR3 length: 14 amino acids. Trimming shortened V by 0 bases and J by 6 bases, and 12 bases separated the two germline ends. Here the CDR3 reads CASSLDRVFHGYTF. The CDR3, as DNA: TGCGCCAGCAGCTTGGACAGGGTTTTCCATGGCTACACCTTC.

The chain carries TRBV19 and TRBJ1-1; 8 positions match TRBD1. This CDR3 comprises 13 residues. Germline trimming cut 6 bases from V and 4 bases from J; bases unmatched to any gene: 4. CDR1 is LNHDA, CDR2 SQIVND, per germline (reference sequence). CDR3 nucleotides: TGTGCCAGTAGCCTACAGGGGGGCACTGAAGCTTTCTTT. It is translated as CASSLQGGTEAFF. Looking up the rest from reference TRBV19 and TRBJ1-1 gives the full variable domain: DGGITQSPKYLFRKEGQNVTLSCEQNLNHDAMYWYRQDPGQGLRLIYYSQIVNDFQKGDIAEGYSVSREKKESFPLTVTSAQKNPTAFYLCASSLQGGTEAFFGQGTRLTVV.

This rearrangement joins TRBV28 to TRBJ2-3, with 7 positions matching TRBD2. V was clipped by 7 bases and J by 8 bases; unmatched bases: 12. Looked up from germline, CDR1 is MDHEN and CDR2 is SYDVKM. The CDR3 is made up of 14 amino acids. CDR3 loop: CASNPSGALGTQYF. The CDR3 coding sequence is TGTGCCAGCAACCCGAGCGGGGCCCTAGGTACGCAGTATTTT.

This clone was seen ten or more times. The chain couples TRBV7-7 to TRBJ2-5; a possible D gene is TRBD2 (5 bases). Germline values: CDR1 SSHAT, CDR2 FNYEAQ (reference sequence). V was cut by 1 base and J by 2 bases, with 11 bases left in between. The CDR3 has 15 amino acids. The CDR3: CASSLGRGSQETQYF. For the CDR3, the DNA is TGTGCCAGCAGCTTAGGACGAGGGTCACAAGAGACCCAGTACTTC.

This clone was seen a single time. Other DNA sequences in this sample translate to the same CDR3. The V call is TRBV5-6, the J call TRBJ1-1; D is ambiguous. V was trimmed by 1 base and J by 0 bases, leaving 7 bases between them. Germline V lookup: CDR1 SGHDT, CDR2 YYEEEE. The CDR3 sequence is 14 residues long. The CDR3 nucleotides are TGTGCCAGCAGCTTGTTAGGACTGAACACTGAAGCTTTCTTT. As protein: CASSLLGLNTEAFF.

The V gene is TRBV25-1, the J gene TRBJ2-1; TRBD2 matches at 8 bases. Unmatched junction bases numbered 14, after V lost 6 bases and J lost 7 bases. This CDR3 is built from 16 residues. Germline assignment: CDR1 MGHDK and CDR2 SYGVNS. The CDR3 DNA reads as TGTGCCAGCAGCATTTGGCGGCGGGAGGCCGGTAATGAGCAGTTCTTC. This gives the protein CASSIWRREAGNEQFF.

This clone was observed a handful of times. The CDR3 DNA follows: TGTGCCAGTAGTACTACAGGGTATAAACTGTTTTTT. This translates into CASSTTGYKLFF. This chain uses TRBV19 with TRBJ1-4, with D perhaps matching TRBD1 (6 bases). CDR1 is LNHDA and CDR2 is SQIVND in the germline V gene (reference sequence). The CDR3 runs to 12 residues. Trimming left V 4 bases short and J 11 bases short, with 11 bases between.

The V gene is TRBV28, the J gene TRBJ1-4; TRBD1 aligns across 9 bases. This CDR3 spans 15 amino acids. With 0 bases clipped from V and 5 bases from J, the junction kept 1 base outside the gene matches. CDR1 and CDR2 (germline): MDHEN, SYDVKM. CDR3 sequence (DNA): TGTGCCAGCAGTTTATGGGGGACAGGGAATGAAAAACTGTTTTTT. Protein product: CASSLWGTGNEKLFF.

This clone was seen at least ten times. The rearrangement joins TRBV6-1 to TRBJ1-2, with D unresolved. The CDR3 sequence is 11 residues long. Germline CDR1 and CDR2: MNHNS and SASEGT. Trimming removed 1 base from V and 8 bases from J, with 5 bases in between. The chain's CDR3 is CASSEGNGYTF. DNA of the CDR3: TGTGCCAGCAGTGAAGGGAACGGCTACACCTTC.

The chain links TRBV5-1 to TRBJ2-7, with TRBD1 matching 9 bases. The V gene end was trimmed by 4 bases and the J gene end by 5 bases; junction bases not matched to a gene: 10. The CDR3 loop spans 15 amino acids. From germline, CDR1 is SGHRS and CDR2 YFSETQ. CDR3 bases: TGCGCCAGCAGCACCGGGGACAGGGATTCGGACGAGCAGTACTTC. Amino acid sequence: CASSTGDRDSDEQYF.

This clone was found many times. The CDR3 sequence: CASSKGSYNEQFF. CDR3 DNA: TGCGCCAGTAGTAAGGGCTCCTACAATGAGCAGTTCTTC. The rearrangement joins TRBV10-1 to TRBJ2-1; D gene uncertain. The CDR3 sequence is 13 residues long. Germline assignment: CDR1 WNHNN and CDR2 SYGVQD (reference sequence). The V end lost 9 bases, the J end lost 0 bases, and 9 bases lay between the germline ends.

The chain carries TRBV7-9 and TRBJ2-7, with a possible D match to TRBD2 (5 bases). Between the trimmed V and J ends, which lost 2 bases and 3 bases, there was a span of 11 bases. CDR3 size: 14 residues. The germline V gene encodes CDR1 SEHNR and CDR2 FQNEAQ (reference sequence). The CDR3 nucleotides are TGTGCCAGCAGCTTATCCCCGACTAACTACGAGCAGTACTTC. This gives the protein CASSLSPTNYEQYF.

The chain carries TRBV6-5 and TRBJ1-1; D call uncertain. The CDR3 length is 15 residues. Germline CDR1 is MNHEY and CDR2 is SVGAGI. Trimming cost V 2 bases and J 5 bases, with 15 bases left between them. CDR3 residues: CASSYDTMGGTEAFF. CDR3 coding DNA: TGTGCCAGCAGTTACGACACGATGGGTGGGACTGAAGCTTTCTTT.

The V call is TRBV7-9, the J call TRBJ2-3; weak D call: TRBD2 (6 bases). Germline values: CDR1 SEHNR, CDR2 FQNEAQ (reference sequence). This CDR3 region has 13 residues. Trimming took off 5 bases at V and 5 bases at J, with 11 bases between the two ends. The CDR3 sequence is CASSQLSGDTQYF. DNA of the CDR3: TGTGCCAGCAGCCAACTTAGCGGAGATACGCAGTATTTT.

As DNA, the CDR3 is TGTGCCATCAGTGACCCTGGAAGGGGGGCCACAGATACGCAGTATTTT. Its translation: CAISDPGRGATDTQYF. The chain recombines TRBV10-3 with TRBJ2-3; D may match TRBD1 or TRBD2 (6 bases each). The V end lost 3 bases, the J end lost 2 bases, and 15 bases lay between the germline ends. Germline V gives CDR1 ENHRY, CDR2 SYGVKD. The CDR3 is 16 amino acids.

The chain recombines TRBV27 with TRBJ2-7; either TRBD1 or TRBD2 may supply D (5 bases each). Trimming pared 3 bases from V and 4 bases from J, leaving 16 bases between. Germline V gives CDR1 MNHEY, CDR2 SMNVEV (reference sequence). The CDR3 is 15 amino acids. CDR3 amino acids: CASSFKSRGGYEQYF. The DNA of the CDR3 is TGTGCCAGCAGTTTTAAGTCGAGGGGTGGTTACGAGCAGTACTTC.

This chain joins TRBV4-1 and TRBJ1-4; TRBD1 matches at 8 bases. V gave up 8 bases and J gave up 8 bases; unmatched junction bases: 10. CDR1 and CDR2 (germline): MGHRA, YSYEKL. This CDR3 has 14 residues. The CDR3 protein is CASSRGPYGEKLFF. Written as DNA, the CDR3 is TGCGCCAGCTCCAGGGGGCCCTATGGGGAAAAACTGTTTTTT.

The chain uses TRBV27 and TRBJ1-4, with 7 bases matching TRBD1. CDR1 is MNHEY, CDR2 SMNVEV, per germline (reference sequence). The CDR3 is made up of 15 amino acids. After removal of 4 bases from V and 3 bases from J, the junction contained 5 bases not matched to a gene. The CDR3 nucleotides read TGTGCCAGCAGTTATGTCGGGACAGCTAATGAAAAACTGTTTTTT. Translation gives CASSYVGTANEKLFF.

V and J are TRBV5-4 and TRBJ2-7; 8 positions match TRBD1. The germline gives CDR1 SGHNT, CDR2 YYREEE (reference sequence). V gave up 4 bases and J gave up 3 bases; unmatched junction bases: 6. The CDR3 is 14 residues long. The CDR3 protein is CASSKGDRNYEQYF. CDR3 bases: TGTGCCAGCAGCAAAGGGGACAGGAACTACGAGCAGTACTTC.

The sample holds one count of this clone. V gene TRBV4-1 combines with J gene TRBJ1-3; 7 positions agree with TRBD1. V gave up 2 bases and J gave up 2 bases; unmatched junction bases: 9. The CDR3 extends over 17 amino acids. CDR1 MGHRA and CDR2 YSYEKL come from the germline V gene. The CDR3: CASSQNLQGNTGNTIYF. Here the CDR3 DNA reads TGCGCCAGCAGCCAAAACCTACAGGGGAATACTGGAAACACCATATATTTT.

The chain uses TRBV5-5 and TRBJ2-7; 7 bases line up with TRBD1. The V and J ends lost 6 bases and 3 bases, in that order; junction bases with no gene match: 9. CDR3 length: 14 residues. The V gene's germline CDR1 is SGHKS and CDR2 YYEKEE (reference sequence). CDR3 amino acids: CASTPGTALYEQYF. In DNA, the CDR3 is TGTGCCAGCACCCCCGGGACAGCCCTCTACGAGCAGTACTTC.

This chain links TRBV5-1 with TRBJ2-3, with D unclear. V was clipped by 5 bases and J by 6 bases, with 7 bases between them. Germline V gives CDR1 SGHRS, CDR2 YFSETQ. The CDR3 totals 11 residues. The CDR3 nucleotides read TGCGCCAGCAGTTGGATGGATACGCAGTATTTT. It codes for CASSWMDTQYF.

The chain employs TRBV28 and TRBJ2-2; no reliable D call. Germline CDR1 reads MDHEN; CDR2 reads SYDVKM. This CDR3 region has 17 residues. Between the trimmed V and J ends, which lost 1 base and 2 bases, there was a span of 14 bases. CDR3 bases: TGTGCCAGCAGTTTATTACAGTCCCTATTAAACACCGGGGAGCTGTTTTTT. Translation: CASSLLQSLLNTGELFF.

The chain carries TRBV14 and TRBJ2-5; D might be TRBD1 (5 bases). CDR3 length: 14 amino acids. The ends were cut back, 6 bases at V and 9 bases at J, with 20 bases in the middle. Germline CDR1 and CDR2: SGHDN and FVKESK. The CDR3: CASSQTALLTAQYF. For the CDR3, the DNA is TGTGCCAGCAGTCAGACAGCTCTCCTGACGGCCCAGTACTTC.

This clone has just a few counts. The sample holds other DNA sequences that translate to the same CDR3. This chain connects TRBV5-1 to TRBJ2-3, with D tentatively TRBD1 (6 bases). This CDR3 has 15 amino acids. Trimming took 0 bases from V and 0 from J, leaving 8 bases between them. The germline V gene has CDR1 SGHRS and CDR2 YFSETQ. This CDR3 reads CASSLGGQSTDTQYF. CDR3 in DNA: TGCGCCAGCAGCTTGGGTGGACAGAGCACAGATACGCAGTATTTT.

This clone was observed a handful of times. The CDR3 spells CASSSGRTWRETQYF. CDR3 DNA sequence: TGTGCCAGCAGCTCCGGACGCACCTGGAGGGAGACCCAGTACTTC. This rearrangement joins TRBV5-4 to TRBJ2-5; tentative D call: TRBD2 (5 bases). Trimming cost V 3 bases and J 5 bases, with 17 bases left between them. The CDR3 sequence is 15 residues long. Germline V gene data show CDR1 as SGHNT and CDR2 as YYREEE (reference sequence).

The chain recombines TRBV5-6 with TRBJ1-2; D is uncertain. Per the germline V gene, CDR1 is SGHDT and CDR2 is YYEEEE. This CDR3 comprises 12 residues. The V end lost 5 bases, the J end lost 4 bases, and 9 bases lay between the germline ends. The CDR3 spells CASSPILYGYTF. DNA of the CDR3: TGTGCCAGCAGTCCAATTCTCTATGGCTACACCTTC.

The chain joins TRBV28 to TRBJ2-3; possible D gene TRBD2, 7 bases. The CDR3 has 17 amino acids. Between the trimmed V and J ends, which lost 5 bases and 3 bases, there was a span of 21 bases. The germline V gene has CDR1 MDHEN and CDR2 SYDVKM. This chain's CDR3 is CASSPPWGGAKTDTQYF. DNA of the CDR3: TGTGCCAGCAGTCCCCCCTGGGGGGGCGCGAAGACAGATACGCAGTATTTT.

The rearrangement uses TRBV5-1 and TRBJ2-1; 8 nucleotides agree with TRBD2. V was pared by 1 base and J by 3 bases, with 12 bases of the junction left unmatched. Germline CDR1 SGHRS, CDR2 YFSETQ. The CDR3 sequence is 18 residues long. CDR3 DNA: TGCGCCAGCAGCTTGTTCACTAGCGGACTGACGGGCTACAATGAGCAGTTCTTC. It translates to CASSLFTSGLTGYNEQFF.